This T cell receptor (beta chain) originates from a study of cytomegalovirus exposure and HLA in healthy donors. The study ran its PCR with 60 Vbeta and 13 Jbeta primers. Generated by immunoSEQ multiplex PCR, the TCRdb table keeps only in-frame clones and is missing some. The table has about 130,000 clones, 75% to 85% seen once. V trimming: 0 bases; J trimming: 6 bases; junction bases outside the gene matches: 3. The CDR3 is made up of 14 amino acids. Per germline, CDR1 KGHSH and CDR2 LQKENI. The J gene is TRBJ2-5, the V gene TRBV18; 8 positions match TRBD1. This clonotype was sampled from a man aged 45-65 years in good health and CMV-seronegative. The sequenced sample was PBMCs. DNA for the CDR3: TGTGCCAGCTCACCACCGGACAGGGTGCAGACCCAGTACTTC. Translating gives CASSPPDRVQTQYF.